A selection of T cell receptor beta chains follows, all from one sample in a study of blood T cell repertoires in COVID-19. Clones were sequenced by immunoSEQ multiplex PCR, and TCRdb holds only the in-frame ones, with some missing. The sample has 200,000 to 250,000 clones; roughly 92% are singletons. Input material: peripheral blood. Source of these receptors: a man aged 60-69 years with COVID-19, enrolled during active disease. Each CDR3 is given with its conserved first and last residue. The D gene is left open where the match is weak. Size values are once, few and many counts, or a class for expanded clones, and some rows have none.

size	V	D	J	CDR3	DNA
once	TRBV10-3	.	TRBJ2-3	CAISLQGLGTDTQYF	TGTGCCATCAGTCTCCAGGGGCTCGGCACAGATACGCAGTATTTT
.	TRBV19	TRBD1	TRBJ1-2	CASRDRAGGGYTF	TGTGCCAGCCGGGACAGGGCTGGGGGTGGCTACACCTTC
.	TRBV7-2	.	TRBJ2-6	CASSPYRISGANVLTF	TGTGCCAGCAGCCCCTATCGCATCTCTGGGGCCAACGTCCTGACTTTC
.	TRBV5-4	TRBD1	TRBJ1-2	CASSMTGYGYTF	TGTGCCAGCAGCATGACAGGGTATGGCTACACCTTC
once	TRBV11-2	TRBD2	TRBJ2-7	CASSLGLAGEQYF	TGTGCCAGCAGCTTAGGACTAGCCGGGGAGCAGTACTTC
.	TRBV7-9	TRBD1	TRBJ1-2	CASSLGQGGYGYTF	TGTGCCAGCAGCCTGGGACAGGGGGGATATGGCTACACCTTC
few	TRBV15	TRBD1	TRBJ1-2	CATSRRTGDYGYTF	TGTGCCACCAGCAGGAGGACAGGAGACTATGGCTACACCTTC
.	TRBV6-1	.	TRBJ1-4	CASSEGRWQGNEKLFF	TGTGCCAGCAGTGAAGGTCGTTGGCAGGGTAATGAAAAACTGTTTTTT
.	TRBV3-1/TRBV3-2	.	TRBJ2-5	CASSQVASGFEYF	TGTGCCAGCAGCCAAGTGGCTTCGGGATTTGAGTACTTC
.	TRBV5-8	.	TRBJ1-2	CASSLGRGNDRNYGYTF	TGTGCCAGCAGCTTGGGACGCGGAAATGACAGAAACTATGGCTACACCTTC
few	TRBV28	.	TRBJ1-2	CASQRLGIRPIDGYTF	TGTGCCAGCCAGAGGCTGGGTATTCGGCCTATCGATGGCTACACCTTC
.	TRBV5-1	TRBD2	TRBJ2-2	CASSLPGLAGNTGELFF	TGCGCCAGCAGCTTGCCGGGACTAGCGGGAAACACCGGGGAGCTGTTTTTT
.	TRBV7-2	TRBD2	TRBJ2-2	CASSLRSGSLNTGELFF	TGTGCCAGCAGCTTAAGGAGCGGGAGCCTTAACACCGGGGAGCTGTTTTTT
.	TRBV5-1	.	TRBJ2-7	CASSLVTESYEQYF	TGCGCCAGCAGCTTGGTGACAGAGTCTTACGAGCAGTACTTC
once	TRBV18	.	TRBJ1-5	CASSPSIDQPQHF	TGTGCCAGCTCACCGAGCATAGATCAGCCCCAGCATTTT
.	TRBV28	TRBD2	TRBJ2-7	CASSSHGAGVGEQYF	TGTGCCAGCAGTTCTCACGGGGCGGGAGTCGGCGAGCAGTACTTC
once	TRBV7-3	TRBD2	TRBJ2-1	CASSLQVAGGTEQFF	TGTGCCAGCAGCTTACAGGTGGCGGGAGGCACTGAGCAGTTCTTC
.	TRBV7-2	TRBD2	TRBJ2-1	CASSLAQPSSGRGSYNEQFF	TGTGCCAGCAGCTTAGCACAGCCCTCTAGCGGGAGGGGCTCCTACAATGAGCAGTTCTTC
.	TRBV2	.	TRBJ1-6	CASSEVGGRNGSPLHF	TGTGCCAGCAGTGAAGTGGGGGGACGGAATGGTTCACCCCTCCACTTT
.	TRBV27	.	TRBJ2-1	CASSLSTGVYNEQFF	TGTGCCAGCAGTTTATCTACCGGGGTATACAATGAGCAGTTCTTC
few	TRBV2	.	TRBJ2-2	CASSEVWGLGELFF	TGTGCCAGCAGTGAAGTATGGGGGCTGGGGGAGCTGTTTTTT
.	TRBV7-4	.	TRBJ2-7	CAKRGEQYF	TGTGCCAAACGGGGGGAGCAGTACTTC
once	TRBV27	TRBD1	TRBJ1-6	CASSPGTGVPNSPLHF	TGTGCCAGCAGTCCCGGGACAGGAGTACCCAATTCACCCCTCCACTTT
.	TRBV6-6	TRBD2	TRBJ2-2	CASSYWGGNTGELFF	TGTGCCAGCAGTTACTGGGGGGGTAACACCGGGGAGCTGTTTTTT
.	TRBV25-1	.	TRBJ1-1	CASSEGENTEAFF	TGTGCCAGCAGTGAGGGAGAGAACACTGAAGCTTTCTTT
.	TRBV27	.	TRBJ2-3	CASSPVTPTDTQYF	TGTGCCAGCAGCCCTGTCACACCCACAGATACGCAGTATTTT
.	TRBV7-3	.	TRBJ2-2	CASSLSSSQTNTGELFF	TGTGCCAGCAGCTTAAGCTCTTCACAAACGAACACCGGGGAGCTGTTTTTT
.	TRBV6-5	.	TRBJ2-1	CASSSISGQFF	TGTGCCAGCAGCTCCATATCGGGGCAGTTCTTC
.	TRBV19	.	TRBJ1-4	CASSMNFATNEKLFF	TGTGCCAGTAGTATGAACTTTGCAACTAATGAAAAACTGTTTTTT
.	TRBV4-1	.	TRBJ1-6	CASSQVGGRSPLHF	TGCGCCAGCAGCCAAGTCGGGGGACGTTCACCCCTCCACTTT
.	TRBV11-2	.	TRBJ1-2	CASSGRQRNYGYTF	TGTGCCAGCAGCGGACGACAGAGAAACTATGGCTACACCTTC
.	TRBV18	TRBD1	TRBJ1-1	CASSSRQGANTEAFF	TGTGCCAGCTCATCACGACAGGGAGCCAACACTGAAGCTTTCTTT
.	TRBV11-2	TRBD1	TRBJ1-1	CASSFPTVGQGNTEAFF	TGTGCCAGCAGCTTCCCAACTGTGGGACAGGGTAACACTGAAGCTTTCTTT
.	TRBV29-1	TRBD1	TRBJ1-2	CSVPGTGGGYTF	TGCAGCGTCCCTGGGACAGGGGGTGGCTACACCTTC
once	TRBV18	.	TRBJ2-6	CASSPRSGAGTNVLTF	TGTGCCAGCTCACCACGTTCTGGGGCAGGGACCAACGTCCTGACTTTC
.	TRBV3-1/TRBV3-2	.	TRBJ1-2	CASSHLIWGGANYGYTF	TGTGCCAGCAGCCACCTCATCTGGGGGGGAGCTAACTATGGCTACACCTTC
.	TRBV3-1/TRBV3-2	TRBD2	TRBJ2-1	CASSQSTSGRAGEQFF	TGTGCCAGCAGCCAATCGACTAGCGGGAGGGCCGGTGAGCAGTTCTTC
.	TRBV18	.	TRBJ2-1	CASSRTDVTDHDWNEQFF	TGTGCCAGCTCACGAACCGACGTGACCGACCACGACTGGAATGAGCAGTTCTTC
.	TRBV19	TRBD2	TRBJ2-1	CASIRASGKNNEQFF	TGTGCCAGTATTCGCGCTAGCGGGAAGAACAATGAGCAGTTCTTC
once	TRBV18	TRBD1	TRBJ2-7	CASSPPMGQGAHEQYF	TGTGCCAGCTCACCACCGATGGGGCAGGGGGCGCACGAGCAGTACTTC
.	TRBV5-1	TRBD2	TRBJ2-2	CASSPWTSGNTGELFF	TGCGCCAGCAGTCCTTGGACTAGCGGGAACACCGGGGAGCTGTTTTTT
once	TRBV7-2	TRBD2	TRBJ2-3	CASSLKLAGGHTDTQYF	TGTGCCAGCAGCTTAAAACTAGCGGGAGGGCACACAGATACGCAGTATTTT
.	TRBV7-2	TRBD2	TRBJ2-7	CASRLAGGSSYEQYF	TGTGCCAGCAGACTAGCGGGGGGAAGCTCCTACGAGCAGTACTTC
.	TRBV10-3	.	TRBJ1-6	CATRRGTGDSPLHF	TGTGCCACGCGCCGCGGGACGGGGGATTCACCCCTCCACTTT
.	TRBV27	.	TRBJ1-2	CASSLEGRGSYGYTF	TGTGCCAGCAGTTTAGAGGGGAGGGGTTCCTATGGCTACACCTTC
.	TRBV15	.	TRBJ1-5	CATSRELQGFSNQPQHF	TGTGCCACCAGCAGAGAACTACAAGGATTTAGCAATCAGCCCCAGCATTTT
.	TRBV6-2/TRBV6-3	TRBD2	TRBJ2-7	CASSYSIAGGHGDF	TGTGCCAGCAGTTACTCCATAGCGGGAGGCCACGGGGACTTC
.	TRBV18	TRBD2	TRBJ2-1	CASSPRGGPANEQFF	TGTGCCAGCTCACCACGCGGGGGGCCTGCCAATGAGCAGTTCTTC
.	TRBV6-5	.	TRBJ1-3	CASCTENGNTIYF	TGTGCCAGCTGCACAGAGAATGGAAACACCATATATTTT
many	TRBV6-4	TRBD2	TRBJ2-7	CASSEIAGASYEQYF	TGTGCCAGCAGTGAGATAGCGGGGGCATCCTACGAGCAGTACTTC
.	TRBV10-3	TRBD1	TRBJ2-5	CAISPGQDSETQYF	TGTGCCATCAGTCCAGGACAGGATTCGGAGACCCAGTACTTC
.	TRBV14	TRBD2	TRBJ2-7	CASSQGGGAYEQYF	TGTGCCAGCAGCCAAGGCGGGGGGGCGTACGAGCAGTACTTC
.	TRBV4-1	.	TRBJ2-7	CASSVQAEGAPVYEQYF	TGCGCCAGCAGTGTCCAGGCGGAGGGGGCTCCAGTCTACGAGCAGTACTTC
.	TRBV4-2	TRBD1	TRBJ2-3	CASSRGTGGTDTQYF	TGTGCCAGCAGCCGCGGGACAGGGGGGACAGATACGCAGTATTTT
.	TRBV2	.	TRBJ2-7	CASSEDSAGEQYF	TGTGCCAGCAGTGAAGACTCCGCGGGCGAGCAGTACTTC
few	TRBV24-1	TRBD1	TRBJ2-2	CATSGRTGNTGELFF	TGTGCCACCAGTGGGAGGACAGGGAACACCGGGGAGCTGTTTTTT